This TCR beta chain was identified during a study of cytomegalovirus exposure and HLA in healthy donors. Donors showed nominal health when sampled, although they likely had unrecorded immune exposures. General study findings and limits: Investigators reported more than 150 TCR beta chains as tied to cytomegalovirus. Cytomegalovirus status was reportedly diagnosed by the classifier with high specificity and sensitivity.

Comments on this clone: The antigen remains unidentified.

CDR1 is LNHDA, CDR2 SQIVND, per germline (reference sequence). The CDR3 extends over 14 amino acids. V was cut by 10 bases and J by 3 bases, with 16 bases left in between. This PCR relied on a set of 60 Vbeta primers and 13 Jbeta primers. Method: immunoSEQ multiplex PCR; TCRdb's copy keeps in-frame clones and lacks some. The sample carries 200,000 or so clones, almost 80% recorded once. This receptor was obtained from a male donor in good health and CMV-seronegative. The source material was PBMCs. The gene calls are TRBV19 and TRBJ2-1; no reliable D call. The CDR3 DNA reads TGTGCCACGTCTGGTTGGAGTGACTACAATGAGCAGTTCTTC. Protein: CATSGWSDYNEQFF. The full variable domain, rest sourced from reference TRBV19 and TRBJ2-1, is DGGITQSPKYLFRKEGQNVTLSCEQNLNHDAMYWYRQDPGQGLRLIYYSQIVNDFQKGDIAEGYSVSREKKESFPLTVTSAQKNPTAFYLCATSGWSDYNEQFFGPGTRLTVL.